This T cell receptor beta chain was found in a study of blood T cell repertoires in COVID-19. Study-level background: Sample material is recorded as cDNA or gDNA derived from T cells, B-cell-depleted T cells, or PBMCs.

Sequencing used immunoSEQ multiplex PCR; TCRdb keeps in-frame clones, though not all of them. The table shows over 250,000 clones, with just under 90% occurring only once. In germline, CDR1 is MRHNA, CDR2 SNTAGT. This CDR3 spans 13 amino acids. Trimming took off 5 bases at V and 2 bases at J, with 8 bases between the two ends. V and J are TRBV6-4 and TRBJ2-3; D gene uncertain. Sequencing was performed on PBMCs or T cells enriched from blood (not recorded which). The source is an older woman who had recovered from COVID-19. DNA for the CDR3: TGTGCCAGCAGTCACAGCTTCACAGATACGCAGTATTTT. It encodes CASSHSFTDTQYF.